The rows below give T cell receptor beta chains drawn from one sample of a study of T cells in Graves' hyperthyroidism and ophthalmopathy. One entry per CDR3 protein, called by TCRdb with MiXCR from the multiplex PCR reads. The profile shows some 650,000 distinct CDR3 sequences, approximately 15% of them singletons. The sequencing input was blood. These receptors all come from a woman aged 40 to 49 with Graves' ophthalmopathy. CDR3s include the opening cysteine and the closing phenylalanine or tryptophan. D genes are given only for firm matches. Rows give clone size only sometimes, using once, few, many, or a class for an expanded clone.

V gene: TRBV12-3/TRBV12-4; J gene: TRBJ2-1; clone size: few; CDR3 length: 15; D gene: TRBD2; CDR3 DNA: TGTGCCAGCAGTAAGGTGGCGGGAGGCTCCAATGAGCAGTTCTTC; CDR3 protein: CASSKVAGGSNEQFF
V gene: TRBV6-6; J gene: TRBJ2-1; clone size: many; CDR3 length: 15; D gene: -; CDR3 DNA: TGTGCCAGCAGTTACTCTACCCAGAGCCGCAATGAGCAGTTCTTC; CDR3 protein: CASSYSTQSRNEQFF
V gene: TRBV6-2/TRBV6-3; J gene: TRBJ2-1; clone size: -; CDR3 length: 15; D gene: -; CDR3 DNA: TGTGCCAGCAGACTCGGTGGGGGGGCGCGGAATGAGCAGTTCTTC; CDR3 protein: CASRLGGGARNEQFF
V gene: TRBV28; J gene: TRBJ2-3; clone size: many; CDR3 length: 12; D gene: -; CDR3 DNA: TGTGCCAGCATCGGGACTTATGATACGCAGTATTTT; CDR3 protein: CASIGTYDTQYF
V gene: TRBV7-2; J gene: TRBJ2-5; clone size: few; CDR3 length: 15; D gene: TRBD2; CDR3 DNA: TGTGCCAGCAGCCCCGTAGGTAGCGGGAGGGAGACCCAGTACTTC; CDR3 protein: CASSPVGSGRETQYF
V gene: TRBV11-2; J gene: TRBJ2-7; clone size: -; CDR3 length: 11; D gene: -; CDR3 DNA: TGTGCCAGCAGCTCGGGACATCTGCAGTACTTC; CDR3 protein: CASSSGHLQYF
V gene: TRBV11-2; J gene: TRBJ2-1; clone size: many; CDR3 length: 13; D gene: -; CDR3 DNA: TGTGCCAGCAGCTCGGTTCGACTACGTGAGCAGTTCTTC; CDR3 protein: CASSSVRLREQFF
V gene: TRBV18; J gene: TRBJ2-5; clone size: few; CDR3 length: 14; D gene: -; CDR3 DNA: TGTGCCAGCTCGCCGACTTACGGGGAAGAGACCCAGTACTTC; CDR3 protein: CASSPTYGEETQYF
V gene: TRBV6-5; J gene: TRBJ2-6; clone size: -; CDR3 length: 15; D gene: TRBD2; CDR3 DNA: TGTGCCAGCAGTTCGAGCGGGAGTAGGGCCAACGTCCTGGCTTTC; CDR3 protein: CASSSSGSRANVLAF
V gene: TRBV4-1; J gene: TRBJ2-7; clone size: few; CDR3 length: 17; D gene: TRBD2; CDR3 DNA: TGCGCCAGCAGCCAAGAGGCCTACGGGGAGGGACGCCACGAGCAGTACTTC; CDR3 protein: CASSQEAYGEGRHEQYF
V gene: TRBV12-3/TRBV12-4; J gene: TRBJ1-4; clone size: many; CDR3 length: 19; D gene: -; CDR3 DNA: TGTGCCAGCAGTTCTCGCTGGTACGGGACAATGGGGTCTAATGAAAAACTGTTTTTT; CDR3 protein: CASSSRWYGTMGSNEKLFF
V gene: TRBV2; J gene: TRBJ2-4; clone size: few; CDR3 length: 15; D gene: TRBD1; CDR3 DNA: TGTGCCAGCAACTCACAGGGGGCGACCAAAAACATTCAGTACTTC; CDR3 protein: CASNSQGATKNIQYF
V gene: TRBV12-3/TRBV12-4; J gene: TRBJ2-1; clone size: -; CDR3 length: 15; D gene: -; CDR3 DNA: TGTGCCAGCAGTTCGATGGCCCGCTCCTACAATGAGCAGTTCTTC; CDR3 protein: CASSSMARSYNEQFF
V gene: TRBV25-1; J gene: TRBJ2-7; clone size: few; CDR3 length: 15; D gene: TRBD1; CDR3 DNA: TGTGCCAGCAGTGAACCCGGGACAGGTTCCTACGAGCAGTACTTC; CDR3 protein: CASSEPGTGSYEQYF
V gene: TRBV2; J gene: TRBJ2-6; clone size: many; CDR3 length: 16; D gene: TRBD1; CDR3 DNA: TGTGCCAGCGACAGGGCCCTCCTCTCTGGGGCCAACGTCCTGACTTTC; CDR3 protein: CASDRALLSGANVLTF
V gene: TRBV29-1; J gene: TRBJ2-2; clone size: -; CDR3 length: 14; D gene: TRBD2; CDR3 DNA: TGCAGCGTTGAGACTAGCGGGAACACCGGGGAGCTGTTTTTT; CDR3 protein: CSVETSGNTGELFF
V gene: TRBV7-6; J gene: TRBJ2-3; clone size: many; CDR3 length: 16; D gene: -; CDR3 DNA: TGTGCCAGCAGCTTAGCAGGCGGGGCAAATACAGATACGCAGTATTTT; CDR3 protein: CASSLAGGANTDTQYF
V gene: TRBV20-1; J gene: TRBJ2-5; clone size: few; CDR3 length: 13; D gene: -; CDR3 DNA: TGCAGTGCTAGAAAGATCGGGGAAGAGACCCAGTACTTC; CDR3 protein: CSARKIGEETQYF
V gene: TRBV12-3/TRBV12-4; J gene: TRBJ2-7; clone size: few; CDR3 length: 12; D gene: -; CDR3 DNA: TGTGCCAGCAGTTTTGGAGCAAACGAGCAGTACTTC; CDR3 protein: CASSFGANEQYF
V gene: TRBV2; J gene: TRBJ1-4; clone size: many; CDR3 length: 14; D gene: TRBD1; CDR3 DNA: TGTGCCAGCAGCGACAGGGTAACTTCTGAAAAACTGTTTTTT; CDR3 protein: CASSDRVTSEKLFF
V gene: TRBV14; J gene: TRBJ2-1; clone size: -; CDR3 length: 17; D gene: TRBD2; CDR3 DNA: TGTGCCAGCAGCCAAGATTGGGGACTAGCCTCCTACAATGAGCAGTTCTTC; CDR3 protein: CASSQDWGLASYNEQFF
V gene: TRBV20-1; J gene: TRBJ2-5; clone size: -; CDR3 length: 14; D gene: TRBD2; CDR3 DNA: TGCAGCAGATCCAGCGGGAGGGCCTCTGAGACCCAGTACTTC; CDR3 protein: CSRSSGRASETQYF
V gene: TRBV4-1; J gene: TRBJ1-4; clone size: many; CDR3 length: 14; D gene: -; CDR3 DNA: TGCGCCAGCAGCCAGACATCAACTAATGAAAAACTGTTTTTT; CDR3 protein: CASSQTSTNEKLFF
V gene: TRBV11-2; J gene: TRBJ1-4; clone size: many; CDR3 length: 17; D gene: -; CDR3 DNA: TGTGCCAGCAGCCCAACCCTTGGGGCAGCAACTAATGAAAAACTGTTTTTT; CDR3 protein: CASSPTLGAATNEKLFF
V gene: TRBV6-1; J gene: TRBJ2-7; clone size: few; CDR3 length: 15; D gene: TRBD1; CDR3 DNA: TGTGCCAGCAGTGAAAGAGGTGGACAGGGGTCCGAGCAGTACTTC; CDR3 protein: CASSERGGQGSEQYF
V gene: TRBV2; J gene: TRBJ2-7; clone size: many; CDR3 length: 13; D gene: -; CDR3 DNA: TGTGCCAGCAGTGTTTCTGGGAACTACGAGCAGTACTTC; CDR3 protein: CASSVSGNYEQYF
V gene: TRBV19; J gene: TRBJ1-2; clone size: -; CDR3 length: 13; D gene: TRBD1; CDR3 DNA: TGTGCCAGTAGGAAACAGGGGGCAGGAGGCTACACCTTC; CDR3 protein: CASRKQGAGGYTF
V gene: TRBV12-5; J gene: TRBJ1-4; clone size: -; CDR3 length: 11; D gene: -; CDR3 DNA: TGTGCTAGTGGTTCCAGTGAAAAACTGTTTTTT; CDR3 protein: CASGSSEKLFF
V gene: TRBV12-3/TRBV12-4; J gene: TRBJ2-3; clone size: -; CDR3 length: 16; D gene: TRBD1; CDR3 DNA: TGTGCCGGCAGTTACGGGACAGGGGGCCTGCCAGATACGCAGTATTTT; CDR3 protein: CAGSYGTGGLPDTQYF
V gene: TRBV28; J gene: TRBJ2-5; clone size: -; CDR3 length: 13; D gene: TRBD1; CDR3 DNA: TGTGCCAGCTCCAAGGGGGCCGCGGAGACCCAGTACTTC; CDR3 protein: CASSKGAAETQYF
V gene: TRBV5-1; J gene: TRBJ2-1; clone size: few; CDR3 length: 12; D gene: -; CDR3 DNA: TGCGCCAGCAGCTCGGTGAAGAATGAGCAGTTCTTC; CDR3 protein: CASSSVKNEQFF
V gene: TRBV28; J gene: TRBJ1-1; clone size: many; CDR3 length: 14; D gene: -; CDR3 DNA: TGTGCCAGCAGTGGTACGGACAGCTTTTTTGAAGCTTTCTTT; CDR3 protein: CASSGTDSFFEAFF
V gene: TRBV7-9; J gene: TRBJ1-4; clone size: few; CDR3 length: 15; D gene: -; CDR3 DNA: TGTGCCAGCAGCATCACCCTCTCCCCCGATGAAAAACTGTTTTTT; CDR3 protein: CASSITLSPDEKLFF
V gene: TRBV10-3; J gene: TRBJ1-5; clone size: -; CDR3 length: 15; D gene: TRBD1; CDR3 DNA: TGTGCCATCAGTTCCGACAGGGGGCTCAATCAGCCCCAGCATTTT; CDR3 protein: CAISSDRGLNQPQHF
V gene: TRBV20-1; J gene: TRBJ1-1; clone size: -; CDR3 length: 11; D gene: -; CDR3 DNA: TGCAGTGCTAAAGATAGGGATGAAGCTTTCTTT; CDR3 protein: CSAKDRDEAFF
V gene: TRBV2; J gene: TRBJ2-4; clone size: many; CDR3 length: 14; D gene: -; CDR3 DNA: TGTGCCAGCAGTGACCGGGTGGCCAAAAACATTCAGTACTTC; CDR3 protein: CASSDRVAKNIQYF
V gene: TRBV10-1; J gene: TRBJ2-5; clone size: -; CDR3 length: 13; D gene: -; CDR3 DNA: TGCGCCAGCAGTGAGTCTGTGGAAGAGACCCAGTACTTC; CDR3 protein: CASSESVEETQYF
V gene: TRBV6-1; J gene: TRBJ2-2; clone size: few; CDR3 length: 13; D gene: TRBD1; CDR3 DNA: TGTGCCAGCAATCGGGACAGCACCGGGGAGCTGTTTTTT; CDR3 protein: CASNRDSTGELFF
V gene: TRBV6-1; J gene: TRBJ2-5; clone size: many; CDR3 length: 14; D gene: -; CDR3 DNA: TGTGCCAGCAGTTTTGGGCAGACACAGGGGACCCAGTACTTC; CDR3 protein: CASSFGQTQGTQYF
V gene: TRBV18; J gene: TRBJ2-2; clone size: many; CDR3 length: 15; D gene: -; CDR3 DNA: TGTGCCAGCTCACCACTTAGCCCGAACACCGGGGAGCTGTTTTTT; CDR3 protein: CASSPLSPNTGELFF
V gene: TRBV19; J gene: TRBJ1-1; clone size: -; CDR3 length: 13; D gene: -; CDR3 DNA: TGTGCCAGTAGTCAACAACTGAACACTGAAGCTTTCTTT; CDR3 protein: CASSQQLNTEAFF
V gene: TRBV12-5; J gene: TRBJ2-1; clone size: -; CDR3 length: 10; D gene: -; CDR3 DNA: TGTGCTAGTGCCTGTCGTGAGCAGTTCTTC; CDR3 protein: CASACREQFF
V gene: TRBV6-5; J gene: TRBJ1-4; clone size: -; CDR3 length: 15; D gene: TRBD1; CDR3 DNA: TGTGCCAGCAGTTACTCTCGGACAGGGGTCGGAAAACTGTTTTTT; CDR3 protein: CASSYSRTGVGKLFF
V gene: TRBV3-1; J gene: TRBJ1-1; clone size: many; CDR3 length: 13; D gene: -; CDR3 DNA: TGTGCCAGCAGCCTAACACCAAACACTGAAGCTTTCTTT; CDR3 protein: CASSLTPNTEAFF
V gene: TRBV7-8; J gene: TRBJ1-1; clone size: few; CDR3 length: 17; D gene: -; CDR3 DNA: TGTGCCAGCAGCTCAGGGCCCCTGGGACGGCAGTATAGGGCAGCTTTCTTT; CDR3 protein: CASSSGPLGRQYRAAFF
V gene: TRBV2; J gene: TRBJ2-1; clone size: many; CDR3 length: 15; D gene: TRBD2; CDR3 DNA: TGTGCCAGCAGTAAACTGGGGACTAGCGGGGAAGGGCAGTTCTTC; CDR3 protein: CASSKLGTSGEGQFF
V gene: TRBV6-1; J gene: TRBJ2-5; clone size: many; CDR3 length: 15; D gene: TRBD1; CDR3 DNA: TGTGCCAGCAGCTTTAGACAGGGTTGGAGAGAGACCCAGTACTTC; CDR3 protein: CASSFRQGWRETQYF
V gene: TRBV3-1; J gene: TRBJ2-1; clone size: many; CDR3 length: 12; D gene: -; CDR3 DNA: TGTGCCAGCAGTCCCAATCTTGGTGAGCGGTTCTTC; CDR3 protein: CASSPNLGERFF
V gene: TRBV12-3/TRBV12-4; J gene: TRBJ1-3; clone size: -; CDR3 length: 16; D gene: -; CDR3 DNA: TGTGCCAGCAGTCCTCATCGACCCTACTCTGGAAACACCATATATTTT; CDR3 protein: CASSPHRPYSGNTIYF
V gene: TRBV18; J gene: TRBJ2-5; clone size: -; CDR3 length: 17; D gene: -; CDR3 DNA: TGTGCCAGCTCACCACGGACGGAGACACCTCACCAAGAGACCCAGTACTTC; CDR3 protein: CASSPRTETPHQETQYF
V gene: TRBV20-1; J gene: TRBJ2-3; clone size: many; CDR3 length: 15; D gene: TRBD1; CDR3 DNA: TGCAGTGCTACCCGGACAGGGGGGGTCACAGATACGCAGTATTTT; CDR3 protein: CSATRTGGVTDTQYF
V gene: TRBV27; J gene: TRBJ2-7; clone size: -; CDR3 length: 15; D gene: TRBD2; CDR3 DNA: TGTGCCAGCAGTTACGATCGGTCTAGCGGCTACGAGCAGTACTTC; CDR3 protein: CASSYDRSSGYEQYF
V gene: TRBV7-9; J gene: TRBJ2-7; clone size: few; CDR3 length: 15; D gene: -; CDR3 DNA: TGTGCCAGCAGCTTAGATAGGGGACTCGACTACGAGCAGTACTTC; CDR3 protein: CASSLDRGLDYEQYF
V gene: TRBV30; J gene: TRBJ2-3; clone size: many; CDR3 length: 13; D gene: TRBD2; CDR3 DNA: TGTGCCTGGGTAGCGGGGGGGAGAGATACGCAGTATTTT; CDR3 protein: CAWVAGGRDTQYF
V gene: TRBV6-1; J gene: TRBJ1-2; clone size: -; CDR3 length: 20; D gene: -; CDR3 DNA: TGTGCCAGCAGTGAAGCGCTTCGCGATTCCCTTATCCGGCGGCGAAGTGGCTACACCTTC; CDR3 protein: CASSEALRDSLIRRRSGYTF
V gene: TRBV18; J gene: TRBJ1-4; clone size: -; CDR3 length: 15; D gene: -; CDR3 DNA: TGTGCCAGCTCACCGAACCAAGCAACTAATGAAAAACTGTTTTTT; CDR3 protein: CASSPNQATNEKLFF
V gene: TRBV5-1; J gene: TRBJ1-2; clone size: once; CDR3 length: 14; D gene: TRBD1; CDR3 DNA: TGCGCCAGCAGCTCCGGGACAGTTAACTATGGCTACACCTTC; CDR3 protein: CASSSGTVNYGYTF
V gene: TRBV25-1; J gene: TRBJ2-1; clone size: -; CDR3 length: 13; D gene: -; CDR3 DNA: TGTGCCAGCACCACAGTCTTGGTGGATGAGCAGTTCTTC; CDR3 protein: CASTTVLVDEQFF
V gene: TRBV20-1; J gene: TRBJ2-5; clone size: -; CDR3 length: 12; D gene: -; CDR3 DNA: TGCAGTGCCCGGACAGCGCAAGAGACCCAGTACTTC; CDR3 protein: CSARTAQETQYF
V gene: TRBV20-1; J gene: TRBJ2-5; clone size: many; CDR3 length: 12; D gene: -; CDR3 DNA: TGCAGTGCTAGGTCTAGCCCGGGTACCCAGTACTTC; CDR3 protein: CSARSSPGTQYF